Following are 22 T cell receptor beta chains from one sample sequenced in a study of blood T cell repertoires in COVID-19. TCRdb keeps only in-frame clones here, not all; method: immunoSEQ multiplex PCR. This sample has approximately 200,000 clones, with roughly 87% found just once. The sequencing input was PBMCs or T cells enriched from blood (not recorded which). Source of these receptors: a man aged 18 to 29 with acute COVID-19.

The chain uses TRBV5-5 and TRBJ2-2; D unclear. The CDR3 sequence is 15 residues long. V lost 0 bases to trimming and J lost 6 bases, with 12 bases between them. Looked up from germline, CDR1 is SGHKS and CDR2 is YYEKEE (reference sequence). This CDR3 reads CASSLAGTVPGELFF. The CDR3 nucleotides read TGTGCCAGCAGCTTGGCCGGCACAGTCCCCGGGGAGCTGTTTTTT. Full variable domain (rest looked up from reference TRBV5-5 and TRBJ2-2): DAGVTQSPTHLIKTRGQQVTLRCSPISGHKSVSWYQQVLGQGPQFIFQYYEKEERGRGNFPDRFSARQFPNYSSELNVNALLLGDSALYLCASSLAGTVPGELFFGEGSRLTVL.

A note on this clone: Within the sample, other DNA sequences also encode this same CDR3. The chain joins TRBV2 to TRBJ2-2, with a weak D call TRBD1 (5 bases). V dropped 6 bases and J dropped 2 bases, with 7 bases sitting between them. The CDR3 extends over 13 amino acids. Looked up from germline, CDR1 is SNHLY and CDR2 is FYNNEI. The CDR3 here is CASRGRNTGELFF. CDR3 DNA: TGTGCCAGCAGGGGGCGCAACACCGGGGAGCTGTTTTTT.

This chain connects TRBV7-3 to TRBJ2-2; D gene uncertain. Germline values: CDR1 SGHTA, CDR2 FQGTGA. The CDR3 spans 15 residues. The ends were cut back, 1 base at V and 4 bases at J, with 10 bases in the middle. The CDR3 here is CASSLMGDGTGELFF. In DNA form, the CDR3 reads TGTGCCAGCAGCTTAATGGGCGACGGCACCGGGGAGCTGTTTTTT. Based on the CDR3 plus reference TRBV7-3 and TRBJ2-2, the full variable domain is GAGVSQTPSNKVTEKGKYVELRCDPISGHTALYWYRQSLGQGPEFLIYFQGTGAADDSGLPNDRFFAVRPEGSVSTLKIQRTERGDSAVYLCASSLMGDGTGELFFGEGSRLTVL.

The V call is TRBV9, the J call TRBJ2-6; no firm D call. The V gene lost 3 bases and the J gene lost 0 bases, with 16 bases spanning the gap. The CDR3 is made up of 18 amino acids. The germline gives CDR1 SGDLS, CDR2 YYNGEE. CDR3 nucleotide sequence: TGTGCCAGCAGCGGTAGTATAGACACCCGCTCTGGGGCCAACGTCCTGACTTTC. This translates into CASSGSIDTRSGANVLTF.

The rearrangement joins TRBV6-5 to TRBJ1-5; TRBD1 matches at 7 bases. The length of the CDR3 is 14 residues. Germline-derived CDR1 and CDR2 are MNHEY and SVGAGI. V was pared by 6 bases and J by 3 bases, with 5 bases of the junction left unmatched. CDR3 protein: CASSVDRANQPQHF. For the CDR3, the DNA is TGTGCCAGCAGCGTAGACAGGGCCAATCAGCCCCAGCATTTT.

The CDR3 spells CASSQPDRAPEAFF. As DNA, the CDR3 is TGTGCCAGCTCACAACCGGACAGGGCGCCTGAAGCTTTCTTT. The J gene is TRBJ1-1, the V gene TRBV18; TRBD1 aligns across 8 bases. Germline loops: CDR1 KGHSH, CDR2 LQKENI. V trimming: 4 bases; J trimming: 6 bases; junction bases outside the gene matches: 7. The CDR3 has 14 amino acids. The complete variable domain, with remaining parts taken from reference TRBV18 and TRBJ1-1, reads NAGVMQNPRHLVRRRGQEARLRCSPMKGHSHVYWYRQLPEEGLKFMVYLQKENIIDESGMPKERFSAEFPKEGPSILRIQQVVRGDSAAYFCASSQPDRAPEAFFGQGTRLTVV.

This chain joins TRBV13 and TRBJ2-7; 12 bases align to TRBD1. Germline CDR1 reads PRHDT; CDR2 reads FYEKMQ (reference sequence). The V gene end was trimmed by 7 bases and the J gene end by 7 bases; junction bases not matched to a gene: 11. The CDR3 contains 15 residues. CDR3 region: CASNPTGTGGREQYF. The CDR3 DNA is TGTGCCAGCAACCCGACCGGGACAGGGGGCAGGGAGCAGTACTTC.

This sequence joins TRBV27 and TRBJ1-3; 7 bases agree with TRBD1. Germline lookup yields CDR1 MNHEY and CDR2 SMNVEV (reference sequence). The V gene end was trimmed by 7 bases and the J gene end by 8 bases; junction bases not matched to a gene: 14. This CDR3 has 15 residues. The chain's CDR3 is CASNRIRGQKYTIYF. Here the CDR3 DNA reads TGTGCCAGCAATCGCATAAGGGGGCAGAAATACACCATATATTTT.

This clone has only a few counts. The genes are TRBV4-2 and TRBJ2-7, with D possibly being TRBD2 (5 bases). The CDR3 consists of 15 residues. CDR1 and CDR2 (germline): LGHNA, YNFKEQ. Between the trimmed V and J ends, which lost 4 bases and 1 base, there was a span of 14 bases. The CDR3 nucleotides read TGTGCCAGCAGCCCCACGCGGTGGAGGTCCTACGAGCAGTACTTC. Amino acid sequence: CASSPTRWRSYEQYF.

The gene calls are TRBV28 and TRBJ2-1, with 7 bases fitting TRBD2. Unmatched junction bases numbered 4, after V lost 2 bases and J lost 3 bases. From germline, CDR1 is MDHEN and CDR2 SYDVKM. This CDR3 comprises 15 residues. CDR3 in DNA: TGTGCCAGCAGTTTAACTAGCGCGTTCTACAATGAGCAGTTCTTC. Its protein is CASSLTSAFYNEQFF.

This clone was counted once. J is TRBJ1-1 and V is TRBV18; 9 nucleotides line up with TRBD1. This CDR3 has 16 amino acids. Looked up from germline, CDR1 is KGHSH and CDR2 is LQKENI. After removal of 3 bases from V and 5 bases from J, the junction contained 10 bases not matched to a gene. In nucleotides, the CDR3 is TGTGCCAGCTCACCGCTGAGACAGGGGGAAAAGACTGAAGCTTTCTTT. It codes for CASSPLRQGEKTEAFF.

The chain links TRBV6-5 to TRBJ2-2, with 11 bases that match TRBD1. Germline assignment: CDR1 MNHEY and CDR2 SVGAGI. This CDR3 spans 15 amino acids. V dropped 4 bases and J dropped 5; count of bases not matched to a gene: 3. The CDR3 protein is CASSFGTGGTGELFF. The CDR3 DNA is TGTGCCAGCAGTTTTGGGACAGGGGGGACCGGGGAGCTGTTTTTT.

This clone turned up a few times. V is TRBV11-2 and J is TRBJ1-1; no clear D. Trimming removed 7 bases from V and 6 bases from J, with 15 bases in between. This CDR3 spans 13 amino acids. The germline V gene has CDR1 SGHAT and CDR2 FQNNGV. DNA for the CDR3: TGTGCCAGCACCCGGGGTGCAAACGCTGAAGCTTTCTTT. Protein sequence: CASTRGANAEAFF.

This chain links TRBV7-8 with TRBJ2-1, with 12 bases identical to TRBD2. Germline V gene sequence: CDR1 SGHVS, CDR2 FQNEAQ. The CDR3 has 20 residues. V lost 0 bases and J lost 1; bases outside the gene matches: 10. CDR3: CASSLAFQTSGRRSYNEQFF. The CDR3, as DNA: TGTGCCAGCAGCTTAGCGTTTCAGACTAGCGGGAGACGTTCCTACAATGAGCAGTTCTTC.

This clone was seen once. This chain connects TRBV3-1 (or the pseudogene TRBV3-2) to TRBJ2-1, with 9 nucleotides matching TRBD1. In germline, CDR1 is LGHDT, CDR2 YNNKEL (reference sequence). The junction had 3 bases not matched to a gene; V was cut back by 4 bases and J by 2 bases. This CDR3 spans 15 amino acids. The CDR3 nucleotides read TGTGCCAGCAGCCCGACAGGGGGGACCTACAATGAGCAGTTCTTC. Residues: CASSPTGGTYNEQFF.

J is TRBJ1-5 and V is TRBV3-1 (or the pseudogene TRBV3-2); TRBD1 aligns across 7 bases. The CDR3 is made up of 15 amino acids. Germline assignment: CDR1 LGHDT and CDR2 YNNKEL (reference sequence). J lost 4 bases, V lost 4 bases, and 7 bases had no gene match. DNA of the CDR3: TGTGCCAGCAGCCGGGGGCAGGGGGGTAATCAGCCCCAGCATTTT. Protein: CASSRGQGGNQPQHF.

V is TRBV7-3 and J is TRBJ1-1; 7 nucleotides agree with TRBD1. The CDR3 is made up of 13 amino acids. J lost 3 bases, V lost 4 bases, and 2 bases had no gene match. The V gene's germline CDR1 is SGHTA and CDR2 FQGTGA. Here the CDR3 reads CASSSDRDTEAFF. CDR3 coding DNA: TGTGCCAGCAGCTCCGACAGGGACACTGAAGCTTTCTTT.

The chain couples TRBV25-1 to TRBJ2-1, with 9 bases fitting TRBD1. V trimming: 2 bases; J trimming: 4 bases; junction bases outside the gene matches: 9. CDR1 and CDR2 from the germline V gene are MGHDK and SYGVNS. The CDR3 extends over 17 amino acids. The CDR3 region is CASSERPGTGPYNEQFF. CDR3 in DNA: TGTGCCAGCAGTGAAAGACCCGGGACAGGGCCTTACAATGAGCAGTTCTTC.

The V gene is TRBV30, the J gene TRBJ1-2; D is uncertain. Germline V gives CDR1 GTSNPN, CDR2 SVGIG (reference sequence). The CDR3 is 11 amino acids. V lost 2 bases to trimming and J lost 5 bases, with 6 bases between them. In DNA, the CDR3 is TGTGCCTGGAGTAGAGCTTATGGCTACACCTTC. Translation: CAWSRAYGYTF.

This chain links TRBV10-1 with TRBJ2-1; D is possibly TRBD2 (5 bases). CDR3 length equals 13 residues. V was pared by 5 bases and J by 8 bases, with 13 bases between. Germline V gives CDR1 WNHNN, CDR2 SYGVQD (reference sequence). CDR3 sequence (DNA): TGCGCCAGCAGTCGGACGCGGGTCGATGAGCAGTTCTTC. As protein: CASSRTRVDEQFF.

This clone was seen only a few times. The V and J genes are TRBV7-9 and TRBJ2-7; D not certain. The germline V gene has CDR1 SEHNR and CDR2 FQNEAQ (reference sequence). This CDR3 spans 15 amino acids. V shed 1 base and J shed 3 bases, with 13 bases lying between them. The CDR3 region has the DNA TGTGCCAGCAGCTTAGATCACGGTAGTTTCTACGAGCAGTACTTC. Amino acid sequence: CASSLDHGSFYEQYF.

This clone was recorded only once. The CDR3 nucleotides read TGTGCCAGCAGCTTGACAGGGGGCAAGAACGAGCAGTACTTC. This gives the protein CASSLTGGKNEQYF. This chain links TRBV7-3 with TRBJ2-7, with 10 bases aligning to TRBD1. The CDR3 is 14 amino acids. Germline CDR1 is SGHTA and CDR2 is FQGTGA. Trimming cost V 3 bases and J 5 bases; bases outside gene matches: 4.